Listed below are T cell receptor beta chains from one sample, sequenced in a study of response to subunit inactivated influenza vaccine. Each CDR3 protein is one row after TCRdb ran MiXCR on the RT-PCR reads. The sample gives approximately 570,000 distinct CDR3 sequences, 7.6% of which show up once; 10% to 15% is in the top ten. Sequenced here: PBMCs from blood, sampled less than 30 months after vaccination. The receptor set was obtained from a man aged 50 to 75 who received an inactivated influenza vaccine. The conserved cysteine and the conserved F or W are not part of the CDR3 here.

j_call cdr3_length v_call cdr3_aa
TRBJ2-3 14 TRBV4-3 ASSQVTSASTDTQY
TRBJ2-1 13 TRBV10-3 AISERLFGWGEQF
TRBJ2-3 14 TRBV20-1 SARDSTSGPTDTQY
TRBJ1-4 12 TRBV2 ASTQGRWGEKLF
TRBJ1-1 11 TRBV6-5 ASSYRVNTEAF
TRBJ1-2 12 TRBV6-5 ASSHGGGDYGYT
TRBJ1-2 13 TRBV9 ASSVSQGVIYGYT
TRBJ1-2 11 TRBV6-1 ASHRTGSSGYT
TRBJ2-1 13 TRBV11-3 ASSSLGGPFNEQF
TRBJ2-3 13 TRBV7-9 ASSTRGRRADTQY
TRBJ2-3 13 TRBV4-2 ASSRESGGTDTQY
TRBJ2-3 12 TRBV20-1 SALGPLEPDTQY
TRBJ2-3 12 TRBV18 ASSSFFGTDTQY
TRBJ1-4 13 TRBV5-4 ASSLGGTGALGLF
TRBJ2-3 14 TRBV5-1 ASGHSGRASADTQY
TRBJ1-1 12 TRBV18 ASSPPASRTEAF
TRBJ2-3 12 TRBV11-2 ASSQGQNYDTQY
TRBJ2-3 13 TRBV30 AWATLAGGTDTQY
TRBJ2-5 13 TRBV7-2 ASSSQTVVGETQY
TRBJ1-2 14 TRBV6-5 ASSFTKQGADYGYT
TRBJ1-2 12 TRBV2 ASSAQGSDYGYT
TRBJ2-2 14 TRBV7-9 ASSFDRVLNTGELF
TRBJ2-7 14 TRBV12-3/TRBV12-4 ASSLGIAGGEGEQY
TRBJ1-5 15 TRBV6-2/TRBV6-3 ASRVNVQGLSNQPQH
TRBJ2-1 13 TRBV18 ASSPNRDAYNEQF
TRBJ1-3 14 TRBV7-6 ASSPGQTISGNTIY
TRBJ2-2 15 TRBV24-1 ATSDLQSGPNTGELF
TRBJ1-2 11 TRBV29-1 SVVFTGSYGYT
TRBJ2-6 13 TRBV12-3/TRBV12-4 ASSSPGSGANVLT
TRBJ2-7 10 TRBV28 ASSFTGREQY
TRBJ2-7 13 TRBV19 ASSKGEMLSYEQY
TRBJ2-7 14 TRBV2 ASSEGEGTRGYEQY
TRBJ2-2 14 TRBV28 ASSGFSGRGTGELF
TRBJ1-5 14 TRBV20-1 SIPGQGAYSNQPQH
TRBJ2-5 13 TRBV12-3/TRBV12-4 ASSLQGINRETQY
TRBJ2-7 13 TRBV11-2 ASSKGLVPSYEQY
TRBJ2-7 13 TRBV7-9 ASSVGLAGTGEQY
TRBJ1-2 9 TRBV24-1 ATSLGSGYT
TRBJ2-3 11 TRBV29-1 SVLGDLTDTQY
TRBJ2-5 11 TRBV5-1 ASSPVLAETQY
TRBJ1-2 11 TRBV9 ASSGTSNYGYT
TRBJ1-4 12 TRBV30 AWAPGHSLEKLF
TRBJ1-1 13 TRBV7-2 ASSIRQGMNTEAF
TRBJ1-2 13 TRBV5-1 ASSAGQAPSYGYT
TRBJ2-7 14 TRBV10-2 ASRETSGGVFYEQY
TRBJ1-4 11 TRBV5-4 ASSPGTNEKLF
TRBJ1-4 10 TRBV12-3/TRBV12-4 ASSVGDEKLF